This T cell receptor (beta chain) was profiled in a study of T-cell reconstitution after alpha-beta-depleted transplantation in children. Trimming removed 7 bases at V and 3 bases at J, with 12 bases between. This CDR3 contains 14 residues. For TCRbeta, the library was prepared with unique molecular identifiers. MiXCR was run by TCRdb on the PCR reads, yielding one entry per CDR3 protein. The data hold a few hundred thousand distinct CDR3 sequences, with 10% observed a single time. This clonotype was counted a few times. This rearrangement joins TRBV12-3 or TRBV12-4 to TRBJ2-2; perhaps TRBD1 as D (6 bases). This receptor was obtained from a human donor who donated a stem cell graft to a child with acute lymphoblastic leukemia. Here the sequenced sample was PBMCs from the stem cell graft donor, taken from the stem cell graft. CDR3 residues: CASIVDRYTGELFF. CDR3 in DNA: TGTGCCAGCATCGTCGACAGGTACACCGGGGAGCTGTTTTTT.